A selection of T cell receptor beta chains follows, all from one sample in a study of T-cell memory formation after mild COVID-19. Using its own MiXCR run on the 5' RACE reads, TCRdb lists one record per CDR3 protein. The repertoire includes hundreds of thousands of distinct CDR3 sequences, about an eighth of them detected once, and around 21% sits in the top ten. The sample taken for sequencing was PBMCs or a T cell subset sorted from them (not recorded which). All receptors come from a young man who had mild COVID-19 (a few samples of this study predate the infection). Cell type and time point are not known. Each CDR3 is given with its conserved first and last residue. Fields, in order: CDR3 length, D gene, clone size, V gene, J gene, CDR3 protein, CDR3 DNA. A D gene is named only where the DNA matches it firmly. Clone size appears in some rows only: once, few, many, or a class for an expanded clone.

CDR3 length: 18; D gene: NA; clone size: few; V gene: TRBV15; J gene: TRBJ1-5; CDR3 protein: CATSRSAGGRGGNQPQHF; CDR3 DNA: TGTGCCACCAGCAGATCCGCCGGGGGCAGGGGAGGCAATCAGCCCCAGCATTTT
CDR3 length: 15; D gene: TRBD2; clone size: NA; V gene: TRBV7-2; J gene: TRBJ2-5; CDR3 protein: CASSPRRGGGETQYF; CDR3 DNA: TGTGCCAGCAGCCCCCGGCGGGGGGGCGGAGAGACCCAGTACTTC
CDR3 length: 13; D gene: NA; clone size: few; V gene: TRBV20-1; J gene: TRBJ2-1; CDR3 protein: CSARFAVYNEQFF; CDR3 DNA: TGCAGTGCTAGGTTTGCGGTCTACAATGAGCAGTTCTTC
CDR3 length: 14; D gene: TRBD1; clone size: many; V gene: TRBV7-2; J gene: TRBJ2-2; CDR3 protein: CASKTDRATGELFF; CDR3 DNA: TGTGCCAGCAAGACCGACAGGGCCACCGGGGAGCTGTTTTTT
CDR3 length: 13; D gene: NA; clone size: NA; V gene: TRBV28; J gene: TRBJ1-1; CDR3 protein: CASSLGAGTGAFF; CDR3 DNA: TGTGCCAGCAGTTTGGGTGCGGGCACTGGAGCTTTCTTT
CDR3 length: 13; D gene: NA; clone size: NA; V gene: TRBV18; J gene: TRBJ1-1; CDR3 protein: CASSLPGTSLAFF; CDR3 DNA: TGTGCCAGCTCCCTACCAGGAACCAGTTTGGCTTTCTTT
CDR3 length: 17; D gene: NA; clone size: NA; V gene: TRBV12-5; J gene: TRBJ1-2; CDR3 protein: CASGLVAGKWVPHGYTF; CDR3 DNA: TGTGCTAGTGGTCTCGTGGCAGGGAAATGGGTCCCCCATGGCTACACCTTC
CDR3 length: 14; D gene: NA; clone size: few; V gene: TRBV12-3/TRBV12-4; J gene: TRBJ1-6; CDR3 protein: CASSGGGNNSPLHF; CDR3 DNA: TGTGCCAGCAGTGGAGGGGGAAACAATTCACCCCTCCACTTT
CDR3 length: 14; D gene: NA; clone size: NA; V gene: TRBV20-1; J gene: TRBJ1-5; CDR3 protein: CSARQSGGNQPQHF; CDR3 DNA: TGCAGTGCTAGACAGTCGGGGGGAAATCAGCCCCAGCATTTT
CDR3 length: 12; D gene: TRBD2; clone size: NA; V gene: TRBV19; J gene: TRBJ2-3; CDR3 protein: CASRLAGDTQYF; CDR3 DNA: TGTGCCAGTAGGCTAGCGGGGGATACGCAGTATTTT
CDR3 length: 11; D gene: NA; clone size: NA; V gene: TRBV3-1; J gene: TRBJ2-7; CDR3 protein: CASSHDSEQYF; CDR3 DNA: TGTGCCAGCAGCCACGACAGTGAACAGTACTTC
CDR3 length: 17; D gene: TRBD1; clone size: NA; V gene: TRBV4-1; J gene: TRBJ1-6; CDR3 protein: CASSQEGSGGRNSPLHF; CDR3 DNA: TGCGCCAGCAGCCAAGAAGGTTCAGGGGGCCGTAATTCACCCCTCCACTTT
CDR3 length: 15; D gene: NA; clone size: few; V gene: TRBV7-9; J gene: TRBJ1-6; CDR3 protein: CASSPIGQSNSPLHF; CDR3 DNA: TGTGCCAGCAGCCCGATCGGCCAGTCGAATTCACCCCTCCACTTT
CDR3 length: 11; D gene: NA; clone size: NA; V gene: TRBV6-5; J gene: TRBJ2-1; CDR3 protein: CASSDRDEQFF; CDR3 DNA: TGTGCCAGCAGTGACCGAGATGAGCAGTTCTTC
CDR3 length: 11; D gene: NA; clone size: few; V gene: TRBV12-3/TRBV12-4; J gene: TRBJ2-5; CDR3 protein: CASSLTTTQYF; CDR3 DNA: TGTGCCAGCAGTCTCACTACCACCCAGTACTTC
CDR3 length: 15; D gene: TRBD2; clone size: NA; V gene: TRBV7-2; J gene: TRBJ2-1; CDR3 protein: CASSSGLAAYNEQFF; CDR3 DNA: TGTGCCAGCAGCTCTGGACTAGCGGCCTACAATGAGCAGTTCTTC
CDR3 length: 14; D gene: NA; clone size: NA; V gene: TRBV11-2; J gene: TRBJ2-5; CDR3 protein: CASSFGTSKETQYF; CDR3 DNA: TGTGCCAGCAGCTTCGGGACATCTAAAGAGACCCAGTACTTC
CDR3 length: 14; D gene: NA; clone size: few; V gene: TRBV5-1; J gene: TRBJ2-1; CDR3 protein: CASSTRGGGNEQFF; CDR3 DNA: TGCGCCAGCAGCACCCGAGGAGGAGGCAATGAGCAGTTCTTC
CDR3 length: 18; D gene: TRBD2; clone size: NA; V gene: TRBV20-1; J gene: TRBJ2-7; CDR3 protein: CSARDLGHGGTLFYEQYF; CDR3 DNA: TGCAGTGCTAGAGATCTCGGACACGGGGGGACCCTATTCTACGAGCAGTACTTC
CDR3 length: 14; D gene: NA; clone size: few; V gene: TRBV6-5; J gene: TRBJ1-1; CDR3 protein: CASSYGAGWTEAFF; CDR3 DNA: TGTGCCAGCAGTTACGGAGCCGGCTGGACTGAAGCTTTCTTT
CDR3 length: 12; D gene: NA; clone size: few; V gene: TRBV7-9; J gene: TRBJ1-1; CDR3 protein: CASRKQGFRAFF; CDR3 DNA: TGTGCCAGCAGGAAACAGGGTTTCAGAGCTTTCTTT
CDR3 length: 18; D gene: NA; clone size: few; V gene: TRBV19; J gene: TRBJ1-4; CDR3 protein: CASSIILGYSATNEKLFF; CDR3 DNA: TGTGCCAGTAGTATAATCCTTGGATACTCAGCAACTAATGAAAAACTGTTTTTT
CDR3 length: 13; D gene: TRBD1; clone size: few; V gene: TRBV7-2; J gene: TRBJ1-2; CDR3 protein: CASSQQTGSGYTF; CDR3 DNA: TGTGCCAGCAGCCAACAGACAGGGAGCGGCTACACTTTC
CDR3 length: 14; D gene: NA; clone size: many; V gene: TRBV5-1; J gene: TRBJ2-2; CDR3 protein: CASSLRTDTGELFF; CDR3 DNA: TGCGCCAGCAGCCTAAGAACAGACACCGGGGAGCTGTTTTTT
CDR3 length: 15; D gene: TRBD2; clone size: NA; V gene: TRBV4-3; J gene: TRBJ2-7; CDR3 protein: CASSQDWLADYEQYF; CDR3 DNA: TGCGCCAGCAGCCAAGATTGGCTAGCGGACTACGAGCAGTACTTC
CDR3 length: 13; D gene: NA; clone size: few; V gene: TRBV9; J gene: TRBJ1-4; CDR3 protein: CASSGGTNEKLFF; CDR3 DNA: TGTGCCAGCAGCGGAGGGACTAATGAAAAACTGTTTTTT
CDR3 length: 16; D gene: NA; clone size: once; V gene: TRBV4-3; J gene: TRBJ2-7; CDR3 protein: CASSQEAYPSSYEQYF; CDR3 DNA: TGCGCCAGCAGCCAAGAGGCCTACCCCTCCTCCTACGAGCAGTACTTC
CDR3 length: 15; D gene: NA; clone size: few; V gene: TRBV10-3; J gene: TRBJ1-6; CDR3 protein: CAISVRLGGDSPLHF; CDR3 DNA: TGTGCCATCAGTGTCCGACTCGGGGGAGACTCACCCCTCCACTTT
CDR3 length: 14; D gene: NA; clone size: NA; V gene: TRBV20-1; J gene: TRBJ2-5; CDR3 protein: CSARGTIGEETQYF; CDR3 DNA: TGCAGTGCTAGAGGGACCATAGGCGAGGAGACCCAGTACTTC
CDR3 length: 16; D gene: NA; clone size: few; V gene: TRBV15; J gene: TRBJ2-1; CDR3 protein: CATSGGPGTIYNEQFF; CDR3 DNA: TGTGCCACCAGCGGGGGGCCGGGCACCATTTACAATGAGCAGTTCTTC
CDR3 length: 14; D gene: NA; clone size: few; V gene: TRBV7-6; J gene: TRBJ2-5; CDR3 protein: CASSPSPTHGTQYF; CDR3 DNA: TGTGCCAGCAGCCCGAGCCCAACCCACGGGACCCAGTACTTC
CDR3 length: 16; D gene: NA; clone size: NA; V gene: TRBV6-2/TRBV6-3; J gene: TRBJ1-5; CDR3 protein: CASSYGAPWGNQPQHF; CDR3 DNA: TGTGCCAGCAGTTACGGGGCACCGTGGGGCAATCAGCCCCAGCATTTT
CDR3 length: 12; D gene: NA; clone size: NA; V gene: TRBV4-2; J gene: TRBJ1-1; CDR3 protein: CASSQERTEAFF; CDR3 DNA: TGTGCCAGCAGCCAAGAAAGGACTGAAGCTTTCTTT
CDR3 length: 13; D gene: NA; clone size: NA; V gene: TRBV15; J gene: TRBJ1-1; CDR3 protein: CATSRTEGTEAFF; CDR3 DNA: TGTGCCACCAGCAGGACAGAGGGCACTGAAGCTTTCTTT
CDR3 length: 13; D gene: NA; clone size: NA; V gene: TRBV27; J gene: TRBJ1-2; CDR3 protein: CASSTNSNYGYTF; CDR3 DNA: TGTGCCAGCAGTACAAACAGCAACTATGGCTACACCTTC